This T cell receptor beta chain was captured by sequencing in a study of cytomegalovirus exposure and HLA in healthy donors (dated by TCRdb to about 2017). The study in broad terms: An earlier analysis of roughly 500 of the donors reported about 290 Gb of sequence data and around 110 million unique TCR beta sequences from 150 million to 200 million T cells. Approximately 310 gigabases of sequencing data and about 92 million unique TCR sequences made up an early release that covered 500 to 650 HLA-typed donors. Of the roughly 390 genotyped donors, over 65% fell in the genetic ancestry cluster associated with self-reported Caucasian donors. The study aimed to test whether signatures of past pathogen exposure could be identified by cataloging public T cell receptors. Using immunosequencing, the study profiled T cell repertoires from 500 to 800 subjects and related those repertoires to cytomegalovirus serostatus. A separate validation cohort of 90 to 150 different subjects was used in addition to the roughly 640-subject first cohort. The study combined high-throughput TCR immunosequencing, statistical association of individual TCRs with disease status, and machine learning to predict cytomegalovirus infection status. To study patterns of TCR occurrence, a later analysis re-analyzed previously published TCR beta repertoires from 700 or so donors and added high-resolution HLA genotyping. The later analysis used no new phenotypic data to find candidate immune exposures, relying instead on TCR beta sequences and their occurrence across donors. An earlier analysis of several hundred of the donors used high-throughput TCR beta sequencing to judge whether each TCR beta V gene segment behaved as functional or pseudogenic. Donor age, sex, ethnicity and CMV serostatus were collected together with the repertoire data. A later genetic analysis took genome-wide SNP genotypes for 398 of the 666 donors and used that subset as a discovery cohort. All discovery cohort repertoires had been generated on a single sequencing platform. Class I and class II HLA loci were covered by the typing at four-digit resolution. The number of donors typed differed by locus, with about 629-640 for A, B, C, DRB1 and DQB1, 522 for DQA1, approximately 570 for DPA1, and some 450 for DPB1. Because of strong linkage in the cohort, a handful of DR-DQ haplotypes were treated as single units for association and clustering. On average, around 200,000 unique TCR beta nucleotide sequences were sequenced per donor among a few hundred genotyped donors of the cohort, with 15% to 20% of those sequences being non-productive. Broad study findings and their caveats: In a later analysis, several top co-occurrence clusters were reported to appear linked to parvovirus B19, influenza, CMV and Epstein-Barr virus. At a false discovery rate of 0.05, a later analysis linked 15,000 to 20,000 TCR beta sequences to specific HLA alleles. Assigning TCR associations to individual alleles was difficult when HLA alleles, especially DR and DQ, strongly co-occurred. Correlated functional status among segregating V segments might reflect linkage disequilibrium, but an unknown experimental factor could not be ruled out. In vitro tests confirmed that a few of the cytomegalovirus-associated TCR beta chains recognize cytomegalovirus antigens. The classifier was reported to diagnose cytomegalovirus status with high specificity and sensitivity in both the original and validation cohorts. Only TCR beta chains were sequenced in this cohort, and the absence of alpha or paired-chain data limited detectable features. Because HLA typing was unavailable for some donors at each locus, only the typed subset was used in association tests. According to a later genetic analysis, donors in an Asian-associated ancestry cluster had fewer N-insertions in productive TCRs than the approximately 670-donor mean. In a later analysis, most CMV-associated TCR beta chains were found to appear HLA-restricted, with HLA associations seemingly driven largely by CMV exposure. Broadly in line with IMGT annotations, most TCR beta V segments showed up in productive rearrangements about 87% or about 30% of the time in an earlier analysis of some 590 of the donors. Compared with equally common non-associated chains, HLA-associated TCR beta chains in a later analysis were more clonally expanded and had lower generation probabilities. Immune exposure information for the cohort was limited to CMV serostatus. The authors suggested that the approach could potentially be generalized to other disease states and immunological phenotypes. The presence/absence analyses assumed that sequencing depth was roughly uniform across donors, and that assumption may not be true. A further reported finding was that TCR beta sequences accurately predicted the HLA-A and HLA-B alleles for most subjects in the first cohort. Because counts were too low, roughly 18 rarely observed V segments, including chromosome 9 orphons, were left out of the earlier analysis of 500 to 750 of the donors. The study listed approximately 150 TCR beta chains as associated with cytomegalovirus. In a later analysis, TCR association rates were found to vary across HLA loci, with the most associated TCRs seen for DRB1 alleles and the fewest for HLA-C alleles. A later genetic analysis associated a missense DCLRE1C variant with V-gene and J-gene trimming of TCR beta chains, and an independent cohort replicated the association. The sequencing pipeline was judged likely to have produced a cluster of highly shared sequence variants as a technical artifact. Most TCR sequences were observed very rarely across donors, whereas some public TCRs were present in many individuals.

The method was the immunoSEQ multiplex PCR assay. A mixture of 60 forward primers for TCR Vbeta segments and 13 reverse primers for TCR Jbeta segments was used in the multiplex PCR. Amplification of the CDR3 region of rearranged TCR beta genes was performed with a multiplex PCR assay on genomic DNA. The Illumina HiSeq System was used to sequence the amplified TCR beta libraries as 87-base-pair reads. In the original analysis: In a later analysis, some 80 million unique TCR beta chains were counted across the approximately 620 repertoires, and some 10 million of these chains were shared by at least two donors. A nearest-neighbor algorithm error-corrected the raw reads and collapsed the reads into unique sequences, merging closely related sequences to remove PCR and sequencing errors. CDR3 sequences were aligned to IMGT reference sequences to assign V, D and J gene segments. Each retained sequence needed at least a six-nucleotide match to both a V gene segment and a J gene segment. A rearrangement counted as productive if the CDR3 had no stop codons and remained in frame with V and J, and every other rearrangement counted as non-productive. CDR3 was defined according to IMGT convention as the region running from the second conserved V-encoded cysteine to the conserved J-encoded phenylalanine. Sequences without an unambiguous match to a single V gene segment were excluded from the earlier analysis of 587 of the donors. An earlier analysis of about 590 of the donors classified V segments as functional when productive rearrangements were above 56.7% and as segregating when the standard deviation between donors was above 5%. A statistical classification framework was built for diagnosing cytomegalovirus status from the catalog of TCR beta chain sequences. In a later analysis, V and J genes were assigned by comparing TCR nucleotide sequences against IMGT/GENE-DB human TR gene sequences. A later analysis assigned CDR3 sequences and most-parsimonious VDJ recombination scenarios with the TCRdist pipeline. In a later analysis, every TCR beta chain was defined by the combination of its CDR3 amino acid sequence and its V-gene family, and reads without a unique V-gene family were dropped. To address suspected cross-contamination and a sequencing artifact, a later analysis removed some 620 highly shared, low-generation-probability nucleotide sequences. A later analysis calculated a clonal expansion index for each public chain from normalized within-repertoire ranks of inferred template counts. In a later analysis, generation probabilities were computed with a VDJ recombination model fitted to out-of-frame rearrangements, and the resulting probabilities were checked against IGoR. In a later analysis, TCR-TCR, TCR-HLA and TCR-CMV co-occurrence was scored with hypergeometric tests, and a repertoire-size bias correction was applied to TCR pairs. False discovery rates were estimated in a later analysis by permuting HLA or CMV assignments 20 times. In a later analysis, co-occurring TCRs were grouped using DBSCAN, with TCRdist sequence similarity added in when clustering inside HLA-allele-positive subsets. Repertoires with fewer than 30,000 or more than 120,000 public chains, plus five repertoires with anomalous nucleotide sharing, were excluded from co-occurrence clustering. TCRdb took this table from immuneACCESS and kept in-frame rearrangements with V and J called. Such tables lack part of the clones; where checked against another copy, unresolved V genes explain under half of the gap, and the rest is unexplained. From that table come the V and J calls and clone size; the DNA was used to work out D and trimming. In all, the sample holds about 140,000 clones, and around 82% of those were seen once. The ten largest make up 2% to 2.5% of the sample.

As for this clone: Its antigen has not been determined. Base qualities were left out, and no much larger clone turns up one base away.

The cohort consisted of some 730 healthy bone marrow donors. All cohort members were sampled while nominally healthy, although unrecorded immune exposures were likely present. The donor tested CMV seronegative and was one of the 352 seronegative cohort members. Every donor gave a peripheral blood sample, and the peripheral blood mononuclear cells from that sample were used for TCR beta sequencing. Genomic DNA extraction from the blood cell samples was performed with the Qiagen DNeasy Blood Extraction Kit. Sequences were obtained from PBMCs. The sequence derives from a man between 45 and 60 years old in good health and CMV-seronegative.

The CDR3 is CASISGGRETQYF. The nucleotides read TGTGCCAGCATTTCCGGCGGGCGCGAGACCCAGTACTTC. This receptor chain uses TRBV2 and TRBJ2-5; TRBD2 is possibly the D segment (5 matching bases). From the cysteine through the phenylalanine, the CDR3 covers 13 amino acids. The retained sequence is limited to the CDR3, 39 bases, with the frame set at the first base. V lost 7 bases and J lost 5 bases; the stretch between them is 14 bases long. The germline V gene supplies CDR1 SNHLY and CDR2 FYNNEI.